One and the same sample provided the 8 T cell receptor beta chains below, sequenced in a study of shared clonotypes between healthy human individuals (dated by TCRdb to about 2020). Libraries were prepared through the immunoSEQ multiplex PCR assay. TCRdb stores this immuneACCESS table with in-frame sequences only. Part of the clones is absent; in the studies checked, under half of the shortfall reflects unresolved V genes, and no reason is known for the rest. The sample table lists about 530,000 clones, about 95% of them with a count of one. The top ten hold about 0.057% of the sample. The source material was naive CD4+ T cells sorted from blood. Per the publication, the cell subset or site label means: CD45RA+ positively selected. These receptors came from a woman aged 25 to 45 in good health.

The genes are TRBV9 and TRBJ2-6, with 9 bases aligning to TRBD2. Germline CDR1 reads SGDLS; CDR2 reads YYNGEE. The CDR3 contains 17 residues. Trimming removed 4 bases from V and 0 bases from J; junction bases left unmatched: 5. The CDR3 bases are TGTGCCAGCAGCTTCTTAGCGGGGGACTCTGGGGCCAACGTCCTGACTTTC. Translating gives CASSFLAGDSGANVLTF.

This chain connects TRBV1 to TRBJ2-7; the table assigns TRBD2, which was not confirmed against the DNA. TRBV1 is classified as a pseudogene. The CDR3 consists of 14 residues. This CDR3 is CTSSQDNENYEQYF. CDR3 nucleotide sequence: TGCACCAGCAGCCAAGACAACGAGAACTACGAGCAGTACTTC.

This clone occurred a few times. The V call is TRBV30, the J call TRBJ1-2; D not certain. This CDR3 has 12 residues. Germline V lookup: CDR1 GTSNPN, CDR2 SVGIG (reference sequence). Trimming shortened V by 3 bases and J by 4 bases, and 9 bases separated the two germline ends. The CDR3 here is CAWRQSGYGYTF. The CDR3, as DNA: TGTGCCTGGAGACAGTCTGGCTATGGCTACACCTTC.

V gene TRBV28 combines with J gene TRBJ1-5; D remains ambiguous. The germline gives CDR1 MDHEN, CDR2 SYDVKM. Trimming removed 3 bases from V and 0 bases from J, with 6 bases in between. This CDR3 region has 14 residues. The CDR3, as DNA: TGTGCCAGCAGTTTTCCGAATAGCAATCAGCCCCAGCATTTT. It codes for CASSFPNSNQPQHF.

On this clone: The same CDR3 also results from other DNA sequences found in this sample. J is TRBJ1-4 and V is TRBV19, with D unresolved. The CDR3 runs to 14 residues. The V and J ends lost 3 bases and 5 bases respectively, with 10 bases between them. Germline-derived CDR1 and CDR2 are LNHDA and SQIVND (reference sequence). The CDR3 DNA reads TGTGCCAGTAGTATCGCCGGGTCGAATGAAAAACTGTTTTTT. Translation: CASSIAGSNEKLFF. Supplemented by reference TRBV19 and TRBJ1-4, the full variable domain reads DGGITQSPKYLFRKEGQNVTLSCEQNLNHDAMYWYRQDPGQGLRLIYYSQIVNDFQKGDIAEGYSVSREKKESFPLTVTSAQKNPTAFYLCASSIAGSNEKLFFGSGTQLSVL.

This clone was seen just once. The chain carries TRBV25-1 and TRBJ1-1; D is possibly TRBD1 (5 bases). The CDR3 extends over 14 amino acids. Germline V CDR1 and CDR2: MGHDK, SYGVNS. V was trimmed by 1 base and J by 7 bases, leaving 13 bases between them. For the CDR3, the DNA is TGTGCCAGCAGTGAATCGGGACGGAGGCTTGAAGCTTTCTTT. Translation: CASSESGRRLEAFF.

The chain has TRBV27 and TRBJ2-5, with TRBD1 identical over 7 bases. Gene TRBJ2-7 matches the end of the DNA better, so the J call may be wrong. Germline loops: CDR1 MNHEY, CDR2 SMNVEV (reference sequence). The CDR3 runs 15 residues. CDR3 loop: CASSPTGANSYEQYF. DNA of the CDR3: TGTGCCAGCAGCCCTACAGGGGCCAACTCCTACGAGCAGTACTTC.

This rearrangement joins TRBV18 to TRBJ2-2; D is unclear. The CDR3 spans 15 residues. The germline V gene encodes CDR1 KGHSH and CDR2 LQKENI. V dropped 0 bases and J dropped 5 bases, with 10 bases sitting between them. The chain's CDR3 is CASSPPPLGTGELFF. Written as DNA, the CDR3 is TGTGCCAGCTCACCACCCCCTTTGGGAACCGGGGAGCTGTTTTTT.